This T cell receptor beta chain derives from a study of early T cells in non-severe SARS-CoV-2 infection. Study details: Chains from this unsorted whole-blood bulk RNA could not be paired.

The TCR library protocol attached unique molecular identifiers to the individual cDNA molecules. One entry per CDR3 protein, called by TCRdb with MiXCR from the 5' RACE reads. The sample records 81,000 or so distinct CDR3 sequences, more than 10% being singletons. About this clonotype itself: Its target is not known.

Points from the study as a whole: The study's VDJdb matching favored anti-spike CD8 responses and missed private and CD4 specificities.

This TCR came from an adult who was a healthcare worker with PCR-confirmed SARS-CoV-2 infection or an uninfected control (not recorded which). Sequenced material: whole blood.

The CDR3 DNA is TGTGCCAGCAGCCCACGACGACTAGACGAGCAGTACTTC. This sequence encodes CASSPRRLDEQYF. V gene TRBV6-5 combines with J gene TRBJ2-7, with TRBD2 as a possible D gene (6 bases). Germline V gives CDR1 MNHEY, CDR2 SVGAGI. The CDR3 extends over 13 amino acids. V shed 6 bases and J shed 5 bases, with 14 bases lying between them.